This TCR beta chain was captured by sequencing in a study of blood T cell repertoires in COVID-19. This table comes from immunoSEQ multiplex PCR, and its TCRdb copy is limited to in-frame clones, with some not included. The repertoire holds about 240,000 clones, with around 89% as singletons. The germline V gene has CDR1 LNHDA and CDR2 SQIVND (reference sequence). The CDR3 is made up of 15 amino acids. V was clipped by 5 bases and J by 1 base; unmatched bases: 3. The V gene is TRBV19, the J gene TRBJ2-1, with 9 bases identical to TRBD1. The clonotype was recovered from a woman in her 30s who had recovered from COVID-19. Sequenced material: PBMCs or T cells enriched from blood (not recorded which). The chain's CDR3 is CASSRQGDSYNEQFF. As DNA, the CDR3 is TGTGCCAGTAGTCGACAGGGGGATTCCTACAATGAGCAGTTCTTC.